A single sample gave rise to the 12 T cell receptor beta chains below, sequenced in a study of T cell changes during pregnancy in multiple sclerosis. The table came from immunoSEQ multiplex PCR; TCRdb's copy has only in-frame clones and leaves some out. The sample lists about 100,000 clones; approximately 90% were seen once. Sequenced material: peripheral blood, taken after pregnancy. The source is a female donor with multiple sclerosis, enrolled in a pregnancy study.

The gene calls are TRBV6-5 and TRBJ1-2, with D possibly TRBD1 on 5 matching bases. From germline, CDR1 is MNHEY and CDR2 SVGAGI. This CDR3 comprises 12 residues. V was pared by 5 bases and J by 5 bases, with 9 bases between. DNA of the CDR3: TGTGCCAGCAGTCTCGGGGGATATGGCTACACCTTC. This gives the protein CASSLGGYGYTF.

V usage is TRBV15 and J usage is TRBJ1-1; unclear D gene. CDR3 length: 13 residues. V was clipped by 3 bases and J by 1 base, with 6 bases between them. The germline V gene has CDR1 LNHNV and CDR2 YYDKDF (reference sequence). CDR3 in DNA: TGTGCCACCAGCAGGGCTCCGAACACTGAAGCTTTCTTT. Protein product: CATSRAPNTEAFF.

V and J are TRBV27 and TRBJ2-1, with D maybe TRBD2 (5 bases). Germline assignment: CDR1 MNHEY and CDR2 SMNVEV (reference sequence). CDR3 length: 15 amino acids. V lost 6 bases and J lost 6, with 18 bases in between. Written as DNA, the CDR3 is TGTGCCAGCAGCTCAACCCGACTACGATCCAATGAGCAGTTCTTC. Translation gives CASSSTRLRSNEQFF.

The gene calls are TRBV5-1 and TRBJ2-3; 8 bases are shared with TRBD1. CDR3 length: 13 amino acids. Germline loops: CDR1 SGHRS, CDR2 YFSETQ. With 7 bases clipped from V and 2 bases from J, the junction kept 3 bases outside the gene matches. This CDR3 reads CASGDRNTDTQYF. The DNA of the CDR3 is TGCGCCAGCGGGGACAGGAACACAGATACGCAGTATTTT.

The chain combines TRBV6-5 with TRBJ2-7, with D possibly being TRBD2 (5 bases). The CDR3 extends over 12 amino acids. Looked up from germline, CDR1 is MNHEY and CDR2 is SVGAGI. Deletions cut 6 bases from V and 3 bases from J, with 9 bases between. CDR3 sequence reads: CASRRTFYEQYF. CDR3 in DNA: TGTGCCAGCAGGCGGACTTTCTACGAGCAGTACTTC.

The CDR3 loop reads CASSPGASGANVLTF. As DNA, the CDR3 is TGTGCCAGCTCACCAGGGGCCTCTGGGGCCAACGTCCTGACTTTC. The chain uses TRBV18 and TRBJ2-6; possible D gene TRBD1, 5 bases. Germline assignment: CDR1 KGHSH and CDR2 LQKENI. The length of the CDR3 is 15 residues. The V end lost 2 bases, the J end lost 0 bases, and 5 bases lay between the germline ends. The whole variable domain, remainder taken from reference TRBV18 and TRBJ2-6, is NAGVMQNPRHLVRRRGQEARLRCSPMKGHSHVYWYRQLPEEGLKFMVYLQKENIIDESGMPKERFSAEFPKEGPSILRIQQVVRGDSAAYFCASSPGASGANVLTFGAGSRLTVL.

The V call is TRBV5-4, the J call TRBJ2-7; 7 positions match TRBD1. Germline V gene lookup returns CDR1 SGHNT and CDR2 YYREEE (reference sequence). This CDR3 has 14 residues. The V and J ends lost 1 base and 3 bases, in that order; junction bases with no gene match: 4. This chain's CDR3 is CASSLWTGNYEQYF. The CDR3 DNA follows: TGTGCCAGCAGCTTGTGGACAGGCAACTACGAGCAGTACTTC.

Only a few counts were recorded for this clone. The chain couples TRBV6-6 to TRBJ2-1; D may be TRBD2 (6 bases). V was cut by 8 bases and J by 0 bases, with 11 bases left in between. Germline CDR1 and CDR2: MNHNY and SVGAGI (reference sequence). This CDR3 is built from 14 residues. The CDR3 spells CASRDSNSYNEQFF. In DNA, the CDR3 is TGTGCCAGCCGGGACTCCAACTCCTACAATGAGCAGTTCTTC.

The rearrangement uses TRBV5-1 and TRBJ2-6; 7 bases map to TRBD1. Unmatched junction bases numbered 6, after V lost 0 bases and J lost 0 bases. Germline CDR1 is SGHRS and CDR2 is YFSETQ. This CDR3 contains 18 residues. DNA for the CDR3: TGCGCCAGCAGCTTGGGTTGGGACAGTCCCTCTGGGGCCAACGTCCTGACTTTC. Its translation: CASSLGWDSPSGANVLTF.

This chain uses TRBV2 with TRBJ2-1, with TRBD2 matching over 12 bases. CDR1 is SNHLY, CDR2 FYNNEI, per germline. The junction had 4 bases not matched to a gene; V was cut back by 8 bases and J by 5 bases. CDR3 length equals 14 residues. CDR3 region: CASFGLAGNNEQFF. CDR3 nucleotides: TGTGCCAGCTTTGGACTAGCGGGAAACAATGAGCAGTTCTTC.

The genes are TRBV5-4 and TRBJ2-2; D is unresolved. This CDR3 comprises 12 residues. V was pared by 0 bases and J by 8 bases, with 5 bases between. In germline, CDR1 is SGHNT, CDR2 YYREEE (reference sequence). The CDR3, as DNA: TGTGCCAGCAGCTTGGCCGGGGGGGAGCTGTTTTTT. Encoded protein: CASSLAGGELFF.

This chain uses TRBV19 with TRBJ2-7; weak D call: TRBD1 (6 bases). Between the trimmed V and J ends, which lost 5 bases and 6 bases, there was a span of 20 bases. This CDR3 is 15 amino acids long. The germline CDR1 and CDR2 sequences are LNHDA and SQIVND (reference sequence). In DNA, the CDR3 is TGTGCCAGTAGTGTAAACAGGGATGCGTACTGCGAGCAGTACTTC. Its protein is CASSVNRDAYCEQYF.